The sequence of this TCR beta chain was determined in a study of CD4 T cells in relation to SARS-CoV-2 and coronaviruses. Study results and caveats: In around 67% of donors, memory CD4+ clonotypes crossrecognized SARS-CoV-2 and at least one common cold coronavirus spike. Crossreactivity was assessed only for spike protein, not other viral proteins.

TCRdb's copy holds only in-frame clones and misses some; the assay was immunoSEQ multiplex PCR. This table has 9,500 to 12,000 clones, about 81% appearing once. CD4+ T cells from unexposed donors were obtained before the COVID-19 pandemic (2011-2018). CD4+ T cells were isolated from the cells after 10 days of culture. Unexposed-donor CD4+ T cells were probed with SARS-CoV-2 S/N and four cold-coronavirus spikes, cells permitting. As to this clone: Its antigen is unknown.

Germline CDR1 reads MNHEY; CDR2 reads SVGAGI. V was pared by 4 bases and J by 7 bases, with 6 bases of the junction left unmatched. The CDR3 spans 15 residues. The TCR originated in a human donor in good health. V and J are TRBV6-5 and TRBJ1-6; 8 bases line up with TRBD1. Source material: CD4+ T cells from PBMCs, cultured in vitro. CDR3 nucleotides: TGTGCCAGCAGTTGGTCTGGACAGGGCAATTCACCCCTCCACTTT. This codes for CASSWSGQGNSPLHF.